This TCR beta chain was captured by sequencing in a study of molecular identifiers for immune sequencing clone quantification. Libraries of naive CD8 T cells were made from roughly 20,000 to 1,000,000 sorted cells. They used 10%, 30% or 50% RNA. Per the germline V gene, CDR1 is GTSNPN and CDR2 is SVGIG (reference sequence). Trimming stripped 1 base from V and 5 bases from J, with 14 bases between. The CDR3 consists of 14 residues. Previously described methods and listed TCR primers were used for bulk TCR libraries. TCRdb re-called the PCR reads through MiXCR, storing one row per CDR3 protein. This table has about 630,000 distinct CDR3 sequences, over 25% appearing once.

The specimen was naive CD8+ T cells from blood, with Jurkat cell RNA spiked in. Described subset: FACS-sorted CD8+CD4-CCR7+CD45RA+ naive T cells. This chain uses TRBV30 with TRBJ2-5; D ambiguous. The clonotype originates from a human donor in good health. Some libraries in this study had Jurkat cell RNA spiked in. The CDR3 loop is CAWSGQERRETQYF. The CDR3 nucleotides are TGTGCCTGGAGTGGTCAAGAGCGCCGGGAGACCCAGTACTTC.